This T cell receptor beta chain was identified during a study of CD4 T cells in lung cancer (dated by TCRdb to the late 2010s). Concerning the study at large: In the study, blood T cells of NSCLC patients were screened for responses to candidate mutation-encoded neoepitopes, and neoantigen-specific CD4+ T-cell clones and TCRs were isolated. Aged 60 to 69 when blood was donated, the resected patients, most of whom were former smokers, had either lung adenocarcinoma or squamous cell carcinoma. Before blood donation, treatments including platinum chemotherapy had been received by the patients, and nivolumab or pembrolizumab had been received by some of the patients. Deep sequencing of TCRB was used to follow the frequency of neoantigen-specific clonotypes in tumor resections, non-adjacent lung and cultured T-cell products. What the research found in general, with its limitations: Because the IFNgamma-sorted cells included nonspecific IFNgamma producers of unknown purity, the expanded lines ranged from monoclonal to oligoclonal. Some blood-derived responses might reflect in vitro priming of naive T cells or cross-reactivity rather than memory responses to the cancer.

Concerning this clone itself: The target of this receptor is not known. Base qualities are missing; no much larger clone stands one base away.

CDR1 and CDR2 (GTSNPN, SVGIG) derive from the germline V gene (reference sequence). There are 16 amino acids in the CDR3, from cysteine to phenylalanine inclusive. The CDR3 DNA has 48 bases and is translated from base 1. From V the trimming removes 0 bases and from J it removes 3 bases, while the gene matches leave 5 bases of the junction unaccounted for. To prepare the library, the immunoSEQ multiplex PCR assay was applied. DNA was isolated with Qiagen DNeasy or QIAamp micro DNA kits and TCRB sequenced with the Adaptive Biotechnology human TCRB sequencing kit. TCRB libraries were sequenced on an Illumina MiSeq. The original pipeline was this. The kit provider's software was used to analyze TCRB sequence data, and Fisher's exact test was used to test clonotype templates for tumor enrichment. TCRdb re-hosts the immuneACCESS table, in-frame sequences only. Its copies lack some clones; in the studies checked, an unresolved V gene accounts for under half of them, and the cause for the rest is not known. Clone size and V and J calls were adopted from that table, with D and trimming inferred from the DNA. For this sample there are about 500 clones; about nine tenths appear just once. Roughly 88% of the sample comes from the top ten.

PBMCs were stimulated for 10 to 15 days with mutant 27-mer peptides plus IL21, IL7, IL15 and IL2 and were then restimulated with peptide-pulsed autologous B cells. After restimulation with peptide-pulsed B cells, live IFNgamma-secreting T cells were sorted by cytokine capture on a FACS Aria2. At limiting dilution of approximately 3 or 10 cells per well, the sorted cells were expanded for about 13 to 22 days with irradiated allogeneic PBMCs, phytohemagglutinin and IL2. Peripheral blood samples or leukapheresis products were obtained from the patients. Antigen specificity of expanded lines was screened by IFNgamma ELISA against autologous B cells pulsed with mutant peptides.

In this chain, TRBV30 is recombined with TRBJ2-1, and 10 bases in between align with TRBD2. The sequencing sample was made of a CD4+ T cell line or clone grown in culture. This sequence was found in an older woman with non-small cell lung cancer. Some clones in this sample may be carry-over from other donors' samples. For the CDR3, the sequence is CAWSVGTSGNYNEQFF. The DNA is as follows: TGTGCCTGGAGTGTAGGAACTAGCGGGAACTACAATGAGCAGTTCTTC.